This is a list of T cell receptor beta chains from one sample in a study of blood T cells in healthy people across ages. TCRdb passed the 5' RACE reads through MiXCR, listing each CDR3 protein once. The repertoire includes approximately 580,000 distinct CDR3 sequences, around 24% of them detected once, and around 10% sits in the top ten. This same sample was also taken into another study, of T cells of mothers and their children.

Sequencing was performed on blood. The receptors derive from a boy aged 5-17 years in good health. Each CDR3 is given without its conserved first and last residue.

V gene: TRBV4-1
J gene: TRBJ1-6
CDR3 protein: ASRETGTDSPLH

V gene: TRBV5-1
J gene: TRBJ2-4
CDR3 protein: ASSPGPLWAKNIQY

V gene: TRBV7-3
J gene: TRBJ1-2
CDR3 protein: ASSSYRGDYGYT

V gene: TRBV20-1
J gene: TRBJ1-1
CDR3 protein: SAREEQRGMNTEAF

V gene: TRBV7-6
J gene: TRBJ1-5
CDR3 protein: ASSLFGAGQPQH

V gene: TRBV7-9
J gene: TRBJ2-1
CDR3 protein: ASSLGLVDSYNEQF

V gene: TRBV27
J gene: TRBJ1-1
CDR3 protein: ASSPVPGQGRDTEAF

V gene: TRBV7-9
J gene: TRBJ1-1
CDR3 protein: ASSLAPGRANTEAF

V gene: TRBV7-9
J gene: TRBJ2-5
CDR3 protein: ASSFLQPQETQY

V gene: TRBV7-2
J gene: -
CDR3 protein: ASRTTWGAYEQY

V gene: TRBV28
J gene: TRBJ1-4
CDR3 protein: ASSFGQGLNEKLF

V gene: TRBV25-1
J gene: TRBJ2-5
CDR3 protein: ARIRGGETQY